The rows below give T cell receptor beta chains drawn from one sample of a study of blood T cell repertoires in COVID-19. The method was immunoSEQ multiplex PCR; TCRdb's version includes in-frame clones alone and lacks a portion of them. The sample has roughly 150,000 clones, 75% to 90% seen once. Sequencing used peripheral blood. These receptors were collected from a woman aged 35 to 49 with acute or convalescent COVID-19. The CDR3 runs from the conserved cysteine through the conserved F or W. D genes are given only for firm matches. The size entry is marked missing in some rows and otherwise reads once, few, many or a size class.

D: TRBD1
length: 15
V: TRBV3-1/TRBV3-2
J: TRBJ1-1
size: once
DNA: TGTGCCAGCAGCGAAAGGACAGGGAGGCTCGCTGAAGCTTTCTTT
CDR3: CASSERTGRLAEAFF

D: -
length: 16
V: TRBV10-3
J: TRBJ2-1
size: once
DNA: TGTGCCATCAGGGAAACCGGGACTGAAGCTTACAATGAGCAGTTCTTC
CDR3: CAIRETGTEAYNEQFF

D: -
length: 17
V: TRBV30
J: TRBJ1-1
size: -
DNA: TGTGCCTGGAGTGTATACACAGGGAGTATTGTGAACACTGAAGCTTTCTTT
CDR3: CAWSVYTGSIVNTEAFF

D: -
length: 13
V: TRBV2
J: TRBJ2-7
size: -
DNA: TGTGCCAGCAGGTACAGGGACCCCTACGAGCAGTACTTC
CDR3: CASRYRDPYEQYF

D: -
length: 16
V: TRBV6-1
J: TRBJ1-2
size: -
DNA: TGTGCCAGCAGTGAGAGAACCGACAGCGCTTTGGGGGGCTACACCTTC
CDR3: CASSERTDSALGGYTF

D: -
length: 15
V: TRBV10-2
J: TRBJ1-4
size: -
DNA: TGCGCCAGCAGTGAGTCGAGGACAACTAATGAAAAACTGTTTTTT
CDR3: CASSESRTTNEKLFF

D: TRBD1
length: 15
V: TRBV7-3
J: TRBJ2-1
size: -
DNA: TGTGCCAGCAGCGACAGGGTAGGCTCCTACAATGAGCAGTTCTTC
CDR3: CASSDRVGSYNEQFF

D: -
length: 17
V: TRBV6-2/TRBV6-3
J: TRBJ1-5
size: -
DNA: TGTGCCAGCAGTTACTTGGGGGGAAGGAGGAGCAATCAGCCCCAGCATTTT
CDR3: CASSYLGGRRSNQPQHF

D: -
length: 18
V: TRBV3-1/TRBV3-2
J: TRBJ2-6
size: -
DNA: TGTGCCAGCAGCCAAGCCGAGCGCCTAATCTCTGGGGCCAACGTCCTGACTTTC
CDR3: CASSQAERLISGANVLTF

D: -
length: 15
V: TRBV7-2
J: TRBJ2-3
size: once
DNA: TGTGCCAGCAGCTTAGATGGTACTAGCACAGATACGCAGTATTTT
CDR3: CASSLDGTSTDTQYF

D: TRBD1
length: 16
V: TRBV19
J: TRBJ1-3
size: -
DNA: TGTGCCAGTAGCAGATCTGGGACAGGCTCTGGAAACACCATATATTTT
CDR3: CASSRSGTGSGNTIYF

D: TRBD2
length: 17
V: TRBV28
J: TRBJ2-4
size: -
DNA: TGTGCCAGCAGCCCCCGGGGGGGGTTCGTGGTCAAAAACATTCAGTACTTC
CDR3: CASSPRGGFVVKNIQYF

D: -
length: 14
V: TRBV10-3
J: TRBJ1-4
size: -
DNA: TGTGCCATCAGTGAGTCGATCACAACTGAAAAACTGTTTTTT
CDR3: CAISESITTEKLFF

D: -
length: 13
V: TRBV3-1/TRBV3-2
J: TRBJ2-2
size: -
DNA: TGTGCCAGCGGAGCCTTAAACACCGGGGAGCTGTTTTTT
CDR3: CASGALNTGELFF

D: TRBD1
length: 16
V: TRBV18
J: TRBJ2-7
size: -
DNA: TGTGCCAGCTCACCACGGGGACAGCTTAGCTCCTACGAGCAGTACTTC
CDR3: CASSPRGQLSSYEQYF